This T cell receptor beta chain is from a study of T cell responses to AZD1222 COVID-19 vaccine. Only in-frame clones appear in the TCRdb table, and some are missing; sequencing was by immunoSEQ multiplex PCR. The repertoire holds about 89,000 clones, with 80% to 95% as singletons. The study's findings and limits: At baseline, seropositivity was found in only a handful of AZD1222 recipients. The donor group comprised mostly white British people and more females; the analysis possibly underestimated clonal diversity. Sampling captured repertoires only after the peak T cell response. Two AZD1222 doses significantly raised spike-specific TCR breadth and depth over controls.

A note on this clone: Its antigen is not known.

This sequence originates from an adult who received the AZD1222 COVID-19 vaccine. The source material was peripheral blood, sampled 28 days after the second AZD1222 dose.

CDR3 protein: CASSSDRTLVYEQYF. The CDR3 coding sequence is TGTGCCAGCAGTTCGGACAGGACCCTGGTCTACGAGCAGTACTTC. The chain has TRBV6-2 or TRBV6-3 and TRBJ2-7; the match to TRBD1 covers 7 bases. This CDR3 has 15 residues. V was pared by 4 bases and J by 3 bases, with 9 bases of the junction left unmatched. Germline CDR1 and CDR2: MNHEY and SVGEGT.